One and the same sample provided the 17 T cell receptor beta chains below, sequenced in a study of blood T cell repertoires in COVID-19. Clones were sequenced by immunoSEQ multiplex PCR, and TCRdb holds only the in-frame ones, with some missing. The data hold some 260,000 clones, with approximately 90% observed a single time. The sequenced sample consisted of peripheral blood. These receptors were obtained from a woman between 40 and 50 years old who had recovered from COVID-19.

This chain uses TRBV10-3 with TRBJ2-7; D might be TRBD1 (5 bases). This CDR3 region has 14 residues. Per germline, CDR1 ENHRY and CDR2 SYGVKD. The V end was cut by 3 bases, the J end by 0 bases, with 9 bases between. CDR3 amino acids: CAISDGAASYEQYF. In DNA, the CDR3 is TGTGCCATCAGTGATGGGGCCGCCTCCTACGAGCAGTACTTC.

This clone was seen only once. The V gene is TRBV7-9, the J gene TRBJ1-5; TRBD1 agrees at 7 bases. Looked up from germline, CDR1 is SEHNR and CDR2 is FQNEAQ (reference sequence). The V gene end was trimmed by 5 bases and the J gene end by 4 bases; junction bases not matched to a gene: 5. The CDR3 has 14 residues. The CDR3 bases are TGTGCCAGCAGCCACCCACAGGGGAATCAGCCCCAGCATTTT. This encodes CASSHPQGNQPQHF.

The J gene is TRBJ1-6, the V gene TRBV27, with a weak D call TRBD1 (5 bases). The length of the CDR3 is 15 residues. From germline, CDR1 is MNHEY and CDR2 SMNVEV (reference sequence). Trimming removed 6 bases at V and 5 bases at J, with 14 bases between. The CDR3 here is CASSRGWVDNSPLHF. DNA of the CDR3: TGTGCCAGCAGCCGGGGGTGGGTCGATAATTCACCCCTCCACTTT.

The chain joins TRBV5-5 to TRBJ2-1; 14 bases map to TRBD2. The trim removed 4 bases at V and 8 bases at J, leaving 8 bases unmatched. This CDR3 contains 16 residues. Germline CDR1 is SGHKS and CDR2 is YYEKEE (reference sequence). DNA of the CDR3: TGTGCCAGCAGCCCGCTGGGACTAGCGGGAGTGCATGAGCAGTTCTTC. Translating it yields CASSPLGLAGVHEQFF. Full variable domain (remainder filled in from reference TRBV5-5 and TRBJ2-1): DAGVTQSPTHLIKTRGQQVTLRCSPISGHKSVSWYQQVLGQGPQFIFQYYEKEERGRGNFPDRFSARQFPNYSSELNVNALLLGDSALYLCASSPLGLAGVHEQFFGPGTRLTVL.

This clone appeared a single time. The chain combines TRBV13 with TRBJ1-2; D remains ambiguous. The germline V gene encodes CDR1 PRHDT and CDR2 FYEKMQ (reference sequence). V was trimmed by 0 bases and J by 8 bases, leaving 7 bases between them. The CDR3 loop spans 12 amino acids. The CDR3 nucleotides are TGTGCCAGCAGCTTAGGCATCGGGGGCTACACCTTC. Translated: CASSLGIGGYTF.

The chain's CDR3 is CASSPLASGPNANYGYTF. As DNA, the CDR3 is TGTGCCAGCTCACCCCTGGCGTCAGGGCCCAACGCTAACTATGGCTACACCTTC. This chain links TRBV18 with TRBJ1-2; perhaps TRBD1 as D (5 bases). The CDR3 runs to 18 residues. Trimming took 3 bases from V and 0 from J, leaving 20 bases between them. The V gene's germline CDR1 is KGHSH and CDR2 LQKENI.

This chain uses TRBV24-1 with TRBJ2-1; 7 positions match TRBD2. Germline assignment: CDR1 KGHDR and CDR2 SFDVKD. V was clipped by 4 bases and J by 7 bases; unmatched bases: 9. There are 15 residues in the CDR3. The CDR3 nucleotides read TGTGCCACCAGTGACCCCCTCCTGGGGGGGAATGAGCAGTTCTTC. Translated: CATSDPLLGGNEQFF.

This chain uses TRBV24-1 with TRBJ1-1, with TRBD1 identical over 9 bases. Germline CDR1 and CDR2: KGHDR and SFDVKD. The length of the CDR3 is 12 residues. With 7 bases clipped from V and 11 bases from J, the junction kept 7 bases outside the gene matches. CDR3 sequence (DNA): TGTGCCACCAGGGGCCCCACAGGGGGCGCTTTCTTT. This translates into CATRGPTGGAFF.

CDR3 amino acids: CASSQDLPRAIYF. In nucleotides, the CDR3 is TGTGCCAGCAGCCAAGATCTCCCCCGGGCCATATATTTT. This chain links TRBV3-1 (or the pseudogene TRBV3-2) with TRBJ1-3; D not certain. V was clipped by 0 bases and J by 11 bases, with 11 bases between them. There are 13 residues in the CDR3. Germline-derived CDR1 and CDR2 are LGHDT and YNNKEL (reference sequence).

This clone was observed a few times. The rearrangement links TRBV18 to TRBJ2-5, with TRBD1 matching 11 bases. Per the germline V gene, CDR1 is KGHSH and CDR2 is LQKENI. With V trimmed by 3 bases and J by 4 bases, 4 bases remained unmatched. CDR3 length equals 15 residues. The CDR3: CASSPSGTGGETQYF. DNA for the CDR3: TGTGCCAGCTCACCCTCGGGGACAGGGGGAGAGACCCAGTACTTC. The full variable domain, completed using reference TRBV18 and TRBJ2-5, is NAGVMQNPRHLVRRRGQEARLRCSPMKGHSHVYWYRQLPEEGLKFMVYLQKENIIDESGMPKERFSAEFPKEGPSILRIQQVVRGDSAAYFCASSPSGTGGETQYFGPGTRLLVL.

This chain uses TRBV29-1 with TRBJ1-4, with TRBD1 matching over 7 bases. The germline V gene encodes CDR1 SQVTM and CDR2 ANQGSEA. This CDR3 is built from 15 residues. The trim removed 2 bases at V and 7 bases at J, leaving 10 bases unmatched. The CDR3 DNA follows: TGCAGCGTTGAAACAGGGGCGCGGGCCTTTGAAAAACTGTTTTTT. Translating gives CSVETGARAFEKLFF.

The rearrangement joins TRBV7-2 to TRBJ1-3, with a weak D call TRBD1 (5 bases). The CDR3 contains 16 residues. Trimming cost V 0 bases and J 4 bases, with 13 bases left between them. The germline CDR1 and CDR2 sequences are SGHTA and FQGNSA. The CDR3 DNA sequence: TGTGCCAGCAGCTTAGCGCCGGGGAGGGGCGGAAACACCATATATTTT. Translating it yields CASSLAPGRGGNTIYF.

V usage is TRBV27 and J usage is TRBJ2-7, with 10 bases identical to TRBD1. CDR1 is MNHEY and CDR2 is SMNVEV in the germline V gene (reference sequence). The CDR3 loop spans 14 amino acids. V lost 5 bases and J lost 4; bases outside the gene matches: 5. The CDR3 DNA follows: TGTGCCAGCAGTCCCGGACAGGGGGGTTACGAGCAGTACTTC. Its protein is CASSPGQGGYEQYF.

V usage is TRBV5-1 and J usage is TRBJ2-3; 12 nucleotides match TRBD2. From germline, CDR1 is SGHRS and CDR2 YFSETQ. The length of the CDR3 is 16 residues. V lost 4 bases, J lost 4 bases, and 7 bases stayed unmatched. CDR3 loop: CASSRRLAGVADTQYF. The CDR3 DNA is TGCGCCAGCAGCCGCCGACTAGCGGGAGTGGCAGATACGCAGTATTTT. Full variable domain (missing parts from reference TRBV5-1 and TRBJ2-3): KAGVTQTPRYLIKTRGQQVTLSCSPISGHRSVSWYQQTPGQGLQFLFEYFSETQRNKGNFPGRFSGRQFSNSRSEMNVSTLELGDSALYLCASSRRLAGVADTQYFGPGTRLTVL.

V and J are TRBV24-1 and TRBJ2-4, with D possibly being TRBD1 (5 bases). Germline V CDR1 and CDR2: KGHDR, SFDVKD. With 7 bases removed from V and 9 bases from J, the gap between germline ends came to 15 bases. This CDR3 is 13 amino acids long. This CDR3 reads CATRGPGPGIQYF. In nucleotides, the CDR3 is TGTGCCACCAGGGGCCCAGGGCCAGGCATTCAGTACTTC.

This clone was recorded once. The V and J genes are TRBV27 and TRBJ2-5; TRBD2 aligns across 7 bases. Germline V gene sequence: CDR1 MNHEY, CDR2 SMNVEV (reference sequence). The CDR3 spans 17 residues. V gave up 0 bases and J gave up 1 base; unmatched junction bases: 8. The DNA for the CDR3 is TGTGCCAGCAGTTTATCTTCCTGGGGAGGGAGCCAAGAGACCCAGTACTTC. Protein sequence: CASSLSSWGGSQETQYF.

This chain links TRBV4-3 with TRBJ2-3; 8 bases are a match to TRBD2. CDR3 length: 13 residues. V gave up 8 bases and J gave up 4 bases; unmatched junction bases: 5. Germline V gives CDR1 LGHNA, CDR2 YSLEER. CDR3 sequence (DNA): TGCGCCAGCGCGACTAGCGTGGCAGATACGCAGTATTTT. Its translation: CASATSVADTQYF.